These 23 T cell receptor beta chains originate from one sample sequenced in a study of T cells expressing NK-cell markers. Each CDR3 protein gets one entry in TCRdb, which reprocessed the 5' RACE reads and gives no DNA. The sample's table shows about 550,000 distinct CDR3 sequences. The specimen was blood T cells: a sorted CD56 or NKG2C T cell subset, CD4+ or CD8+ T cells, or bulk PBMC T cells (not recorded which). These receptors all come from a man between 18 and 35 years old in good health.

The chain joins TRBV4-3 to TRBJ1-1. Germline V gene lookup returns CDR1 LGHNA and CDR2 YSLEER. The CDR3 totals 15 residues. The CDR3 reads CASSQDLAGNTEAFF.

CDR3 in amino acids: CASSRGYYGYTF. This chain connects TRBV6-5 to TRBJ1-2. This CDR3 region has 12 residues. Germline-derived CDR1 and CDR2 are MNHEY and SVGAGI.

This CDR3 reads CASRTLTDTQYF. The rearrangement joins TRBV6-5 to TRBJ2-3. Germline lookup yields CDR1 MNHEY and CDR2 SVGAGI. This CDR3 region has 12 residues.

The rearrangement links TRBV3-1 to TRBJ2-3. CDR1 LGHDT and CDR2 YNNKEL come from the germline V gene (reference sequence). The CDR3 contains 15 residues. CDR3 sequence reads: CASSLLGYSTDTQYF.

The rearrangement uses TRBV20-1 and TRBJ2-7; TCRdb's D gene call, TRBD2, goes unchecked for lack of DNA. The CDR3 contains 15 residues. Germline-derived CDR1 and CDR2 are DFQATT and SNEGSKA (reference sequence). CDR3 in amino acids: CSGGLAGGLIYEQYF.

The J gene is TRBJ2-5, the V gene TRBV20-1; TCRdb selects TRBD2, and the lack of DNA leaves this call unchecked. Germline-derived CDR1 and CDR2 are DFQATT and SNEGSKA (reference sequence). This CDR3 region has 14 residues. CDR3 residues: CSARGVGEWETQYF.

This sequence joins TRBV12-3 or TRBV12-4 and TRBJ2-2; the TRBD1 assignment by TCRdb is unverifiable without DNA. The CDR3 runs 15 residues. The CDR3 reads CASSMDRMVTGELFF.

The chain has TRBV28 and TRBJ2-7; TCRdb designates TRBD1, a call that cannot be tested without DNA. This CDR3 comprises 16 residues. Germline CDR1 and CDR2: MDHEN and SYDVKM. The CDR3 sequence: CASSLTPGGGSYEQYF.

V is TRBV25-1 and J is TRBJ2-2; TCRdb's D call, TRBD2, is unchecked because there is no DNA. Per germline, CDR1 MGHDK and CDR2 SYGVNS. This CDR3 is 15 amino acids long. The CDR3 loop reads CASRIGGTPTGELFF.

The chain joins TRBV5-1 to TRBJ2-2. The CDR3 spans 14 residues. The germline CDR1 and CDR2 sequences are SGHRS and YFSETQ. CDR3 amino acids: CASSPTSATGELFF.

The rearrangement joins TRBV3-1 to TRBJ2-6; TCRdb's assignment of TRBD2 cannot be checked, as there is no DNA. The CDR3 runs to 16 residues. Per germline, CDR1 LGHDT and CDR2 YNNKEL (reference sequence). The CDR3 reads CASSQVGGAGANVLTF. The full variable domain, with the rest looked up from reference TRBV3-1 and TRBJ2-6, is DTAVSQTPKYLVTQMGNDKSIKCEQNLGHDTMYWYKQDSKKFLKIMFSYNNKELIINETVPNRFSPKSPDKAHLNLHINSLELGDSAVYFCASSQVGGAGANVLTFGAGSRLTVL.

The chain carries TRBV27 and TRBJ2-1. This CDR3 has 15 amino acids. Germline values: CDR1 MNHEY, CDR2 SMNVEV (reference sequence). CDR3 sequence: CASSLTSLQDNEQFF.

The rearrangement links TRBV27 to TRBJ2-1; the D call from TCRdb, TRBD2, cannot be confirmed without DNA. The CDR3 loop spans 17 amino acids. Germline V gene sequence: CDR1 MNHEY, CDR2 SMNVEV (reference sequence). This CDR3 reads CASSLLPQTSGSNEQFF.

V usage is TRBV5-6 and J usage is TRBJ2-2; without DNA, the TCRdb call of TRBD1 cannot be checked. Looked up from germline, CDR1 is SGHDT and CDR2 is YYEEEE. The CDR3 is 17 residues long. This CDR3 is CASSLGRPGRGAGELFF.

V usage is TRBV29-1 and J usage is TRBJ2-2; there is no DNA to check the TCRdb D call of TRBD1. There are 15 residues in the CDR3. Germline loops: CDR1 SQVTM, CDR2 ANQGSEA. The CDR3 reads CSVETGTGGSGELFF.

J is TRBJ2-3 and V is TRBV4-2; the D call of TRBD2 rests on TCRdb alone, since no DNA is present to check it. Germline V lookup: CDR1 LGHNA, CDR2 YNFKEQ. The CDR3 has 19 residues. The chain's CDR3 is CASSQGFGGLAPSTDTQYF.

This rearrangement joins TRBV10-3 to TRBJ2-3. The CDR3 runs 13 residues. Germline CDR1 ENHRY, CDR2 SYGVKD. CDR3 amino acids: CAISEGITDTQYF.

The CDR3: CASSPPGAYNEQFF. The chain carries TRBV7-9 and TRBJ2-1; the D call from TCRdb, TRBD1, cannot be confirmed without DNA. The CDR3 runs to 14 residues. Germline CDR1 is SEHNR and CDR2 is FQNEAQ (reference sequence). Drawing the rest from reference TRBV7-9 and TRBJ2-1, the complete variable domain is DTGVSQNPRHKITKRGQNVTFRCDPISEHNRLYWYRQTLGQGPEFLTYFQNEAQLEKSRLLSDRFSAERPKGSFSTLEIQRTEQGDSAMYLCASSPPGAYNEQFFGPGTRLTVL.

V usage is TRBV18 and J usage is TRBJ2-7; TCRdb's D gene call, TRBD2, goes unchecked for lack of DNA. CDR3 length: 15 amino acids. Looked up from germline, CDR1 is KGHSH and CDR2 is LQKENI. CDR3 residues: CASSPVSGATYEQYF.

The V and J genes are TRBV5-5 and TRBJ1-1. CDR3 length: 15 amino acids. In germline, CDR1 is SGHKS, CDR2 YYEKEE (reference sequence). CDR3 residues: CASSSMGDSNTEAFF.

This chain uses TRBV6-1 with TRBJ1-2. Germline CDR1 and CDR2: MNHNS and SASEGT. The CDR3 totals 11 residues. The CDR3: CASHMLDGYTF.

The chain uses TRBV5-1 and TRBJ2-3; without DNA, the TCRdb call of TRBD2 cannot be checked. Per the germline V gene, CDR1 is SGHRS and CDR2 is YFSETQ. The CDR3 spans 16 residues. CDR3: CASSPRLAGDADTQYF. The variable domain in full, completed from reference TRBV5-1 and TRBJ2-3, reads KAGVTQTPRYLIKTRGQQVTLSCSPISGHRSVSWYQQTPGQGLQFLFEYFSETQRNKGNFPGRFSGRQFSNSRSEMNVSTLELGDSALYLCASSPRLAGDADTQYFGPGTRLTVL.

The CDR3 sequence: CASSTTGLSPYEQYF. The V gene is TRBV4-3, the J gene TRBJ2-7; the D call from TCRdb, TRBD1, cannot be confirmed without DNA. Germline CDR1 and CDR2: LGHNA and YSLEER. The CDR3 sequence is 15 residues long.